The present T cell receptor beta chain was sequenced within a study of blood T cells in healthy people across ages. As regards this clonotype: The antigen remains unidentified.

The J segment lost 5 bases and the V segment lost 1 base, leaving 7 bases of the junction unmatched. Germline lookup yields CDR1 SGHRS and CDR2 YFSETQ. The CDR3 has 16 residues. Primers used in a second PCR of roughly 6 to 11 cycles were a sample-barcoded 5' primer and a J-beta primer mix. Each cDNA molecule was tagged by a template-switch adaptor with 12 random nucleotides. Via MiXCR, TCRdb re-called the 5' RACE reads, giving one row per CDR3 protein. Found here are 1.4 million to 1.5 million distinct CDR3 sequences, roughly 40% of them singletons; the top ten hold roughly 7.7%. Study-wide results and caveats: Underestimates were what the diversity estimates from one million T cells were considered to be. Across the age range, TCR beta diversity per million T cells fell in a roughly linear way. Naive T cell percentage showed a strong correlation with TCR beta diversity.

This clonotype was sampled from a woman younger than 30 in good health. Sequenced: blood. V and J are TRBV5-1 and TRBJ2-3; 10 bases fit TRBD2. This CDR3 reads CASSLPGLAVQDTQYF. The CDR3 DNA follows: TGCGCCAGCAGCTTGCCCGGACTAGCGGTACAAGATACGCAGTATTTT.